The source of this T cell receptor (beta chain) is a study of shared clonotypes between healthy human individuals. Across the whole study: The people who gave samples were a couple of women and a few men aged 18 to 49. Findings and caveats of the study: Collection of samples was limited to blood; tissue repertoires likely differ. Memory subsets generally showed smaller estimated richness than naive subsets did. All-four-donor shared clonotypes had higher generation probabilities than non-shared clonotypes did.

In regard to this clone: The antigen remains undetermined.

Sequencing used immunoSEQ multiplex PCR; TCRdb keeps in-frame clones, though not all of them. In the table there are some 2,100,000 clones, approximately 94% of which are singletons. Sequenced sample: naive CD4+ T cells sorted from blood. Subset specified: CD45RA+ positively selected. The sequence derives from a man between 18 and 29 years old in good health.

CDR3 bases: TGCGCCAGCAGCCGGACAGGGAATAATGAGCAGTTCTTC. Its translation is CASSRTGNNEQFF. The chain couples TRBV10-1 to TRBJ2-1, with 8 bases aligning to TRBD1. CDR1 is WNHNN and CDR2 is SYGVQD in the germline V gene (reference sequence). The trim removed 6 bases at V and 7 bases at J, leaving 5 bases unmatched. The CDR3 has 13 residues.